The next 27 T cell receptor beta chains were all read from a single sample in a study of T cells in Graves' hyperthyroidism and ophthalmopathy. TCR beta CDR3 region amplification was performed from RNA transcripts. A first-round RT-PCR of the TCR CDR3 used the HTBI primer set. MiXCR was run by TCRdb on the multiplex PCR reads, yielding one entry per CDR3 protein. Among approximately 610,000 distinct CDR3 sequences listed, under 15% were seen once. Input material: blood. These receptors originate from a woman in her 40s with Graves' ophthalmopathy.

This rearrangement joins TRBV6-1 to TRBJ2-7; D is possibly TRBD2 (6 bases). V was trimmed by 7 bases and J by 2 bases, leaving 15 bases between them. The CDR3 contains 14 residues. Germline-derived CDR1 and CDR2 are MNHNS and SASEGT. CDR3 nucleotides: TGTGCCAGCACCCCCCTCGGGGGACCCTACGAGCAGTACTTC. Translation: CASTPLGGPYEQYF.

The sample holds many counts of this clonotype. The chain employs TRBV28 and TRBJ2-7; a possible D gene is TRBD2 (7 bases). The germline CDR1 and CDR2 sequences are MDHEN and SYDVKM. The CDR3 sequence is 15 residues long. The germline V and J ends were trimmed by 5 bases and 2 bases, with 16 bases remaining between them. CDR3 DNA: TGTGCCAGCAGTGGGACGGGGGGCGGACCCTACGAGCAGTACTTC. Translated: CASSGTGGGPYEQYF.

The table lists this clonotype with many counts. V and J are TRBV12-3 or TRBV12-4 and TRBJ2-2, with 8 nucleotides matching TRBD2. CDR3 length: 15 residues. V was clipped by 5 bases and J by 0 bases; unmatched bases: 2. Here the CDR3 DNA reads TGTGCCAGCAGTCCAGCGGGAGCGAACACCGGGGAGCTGTTTTTT. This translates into CASSPAGANTGELFF.

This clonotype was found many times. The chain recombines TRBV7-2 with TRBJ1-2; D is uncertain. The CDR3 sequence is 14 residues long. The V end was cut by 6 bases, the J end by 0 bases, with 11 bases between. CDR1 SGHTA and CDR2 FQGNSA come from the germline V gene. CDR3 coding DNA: TGTGCCAGCAGGATCACCGGCACTAACTATGGCTACACCTTC. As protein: CASRITGTNYGYTF.

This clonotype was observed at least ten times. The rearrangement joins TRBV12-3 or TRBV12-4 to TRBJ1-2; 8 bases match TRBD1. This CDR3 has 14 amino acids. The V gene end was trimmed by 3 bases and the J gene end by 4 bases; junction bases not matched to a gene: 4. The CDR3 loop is CASSFSTGAYGYTF. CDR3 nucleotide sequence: TGTGCCAGCAGTTTTTCGACAGGGGCCTATGGCTACACCTTC.

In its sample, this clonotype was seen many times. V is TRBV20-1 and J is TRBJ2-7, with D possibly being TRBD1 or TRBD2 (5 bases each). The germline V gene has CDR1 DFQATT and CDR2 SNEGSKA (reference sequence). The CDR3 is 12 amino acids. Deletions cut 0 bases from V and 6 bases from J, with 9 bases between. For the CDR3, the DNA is TGCAGTGCTAGAGAAACCGGGACCGAGCAGTACTTC. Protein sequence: CSARETGTEQYF.

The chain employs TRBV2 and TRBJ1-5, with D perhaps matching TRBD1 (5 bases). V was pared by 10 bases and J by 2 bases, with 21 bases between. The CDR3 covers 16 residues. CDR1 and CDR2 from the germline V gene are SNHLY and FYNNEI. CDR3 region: CATEGRSEVGNQPQHF. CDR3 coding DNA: TGTGCCACCGAGGGGCGGTCTGAGGTGGGCAATCAGCCCCAGCATTTT.

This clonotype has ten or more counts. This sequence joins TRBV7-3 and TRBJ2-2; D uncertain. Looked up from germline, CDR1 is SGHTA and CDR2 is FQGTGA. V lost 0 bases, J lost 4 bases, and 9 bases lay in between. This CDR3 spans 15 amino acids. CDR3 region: CASSLTLSSTGELFF. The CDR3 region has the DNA TGTGCCAGCAGCTTAACCCTTTCTAGCACCGGGGAGCTGTTTTTT.

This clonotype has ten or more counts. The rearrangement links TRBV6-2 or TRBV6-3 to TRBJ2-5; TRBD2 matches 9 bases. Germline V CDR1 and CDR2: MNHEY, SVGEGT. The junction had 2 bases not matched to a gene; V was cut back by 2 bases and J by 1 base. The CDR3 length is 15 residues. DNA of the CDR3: TGTGCCAGCAGTTACGGACTAGCGAGCCAAGAGACCCAGTACTTC. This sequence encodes CASSYGLASQETQYF.

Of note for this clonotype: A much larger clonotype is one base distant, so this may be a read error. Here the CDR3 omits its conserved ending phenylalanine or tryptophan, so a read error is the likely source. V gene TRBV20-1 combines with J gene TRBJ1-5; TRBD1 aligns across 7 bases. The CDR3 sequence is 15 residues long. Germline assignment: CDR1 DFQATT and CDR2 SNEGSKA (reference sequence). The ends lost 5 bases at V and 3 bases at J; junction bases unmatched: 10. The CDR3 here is CSAQYGTDVNQPQHL. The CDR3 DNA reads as TGCAGTGCTCAGTACGGGACAGATGTCAATCAGCCCCAGCATCTT.

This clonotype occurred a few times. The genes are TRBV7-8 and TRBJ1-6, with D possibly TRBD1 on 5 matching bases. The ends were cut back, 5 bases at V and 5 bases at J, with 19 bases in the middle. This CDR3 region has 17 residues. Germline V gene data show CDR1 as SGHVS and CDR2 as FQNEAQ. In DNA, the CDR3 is TGTGCCAGCAGCGACCGGGACCGAAACCCTAATAATTCACCCCTCCACTTT. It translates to CASSDRDRNPNNSPLHF.

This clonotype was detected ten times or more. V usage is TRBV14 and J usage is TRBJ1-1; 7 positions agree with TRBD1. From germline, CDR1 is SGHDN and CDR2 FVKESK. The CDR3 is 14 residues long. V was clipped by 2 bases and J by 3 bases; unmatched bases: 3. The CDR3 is CASSQMTGYTEAFF. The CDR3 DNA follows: TGTGCCAGCAGCCAAATGACAGGGTACACTGAAGCTTTCTTT. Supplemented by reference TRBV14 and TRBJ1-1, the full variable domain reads EAGVTQFPSHSVIEKGQTVTLRCDPISGHDNLYWYRRVMGKEIKFLLHFVKESKQDESGMPNNRFLAERTGGTYSTLKVQPAELEDSGVYFCASSQMTGYTEAFFGQGTRLTVV.

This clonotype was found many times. The CDR3 nucleotides read TGTGCCAGCAGCTGGAGACTAGCGGGAGGGTCAAGGGAGACCCAGTACTTC. This encodes CASSWRLAGGSRETQYF. J is TRBJ2-5 and V is TRBV27, with TRBD2 matching over 14 bases. J gave up 5 bases and V 6 bases, and 11 bases lay outside the gene matches. Germline loops: CDR1 MNHEY, CDR2 SMNVEV (reference sequence). The CDR3 is 17 amino acids.

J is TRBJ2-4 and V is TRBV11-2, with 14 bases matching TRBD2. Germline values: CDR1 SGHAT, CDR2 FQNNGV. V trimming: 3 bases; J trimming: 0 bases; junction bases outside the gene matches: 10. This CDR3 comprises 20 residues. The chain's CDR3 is CASSLGRLAGGPEAKNIQYF. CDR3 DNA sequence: TGTGCCAGCAGCTTGGGTAGACTAGCGGGAGGGCCGGAAGCCAAAAACATTCAGTACTTC.

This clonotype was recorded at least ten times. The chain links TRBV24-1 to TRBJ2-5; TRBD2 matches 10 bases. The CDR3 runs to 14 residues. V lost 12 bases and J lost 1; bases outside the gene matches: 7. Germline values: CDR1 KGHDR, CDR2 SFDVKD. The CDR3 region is CAAATSGFQETQYF. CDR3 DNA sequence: TGTGCCGCTGCGACTAGCGGGTTCCAAGAGACCCAGTACTTC.

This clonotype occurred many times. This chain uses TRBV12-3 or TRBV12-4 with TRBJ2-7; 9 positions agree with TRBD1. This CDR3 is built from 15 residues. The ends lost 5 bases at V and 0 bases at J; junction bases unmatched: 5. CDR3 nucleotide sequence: TGTGCCAGCAGTCCGGACAGGGGATTCTCCTACGAGCAGTACTTC. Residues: CASSPDRGFSYEQYF.

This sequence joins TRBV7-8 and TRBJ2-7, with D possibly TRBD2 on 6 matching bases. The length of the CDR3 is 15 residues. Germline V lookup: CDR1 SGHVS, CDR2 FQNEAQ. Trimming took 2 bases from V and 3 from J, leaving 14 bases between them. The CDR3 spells CASSLLVAANYEQYF. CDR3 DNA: TGTGCCAGCAGCTTACTGGTAGCGGCCAACTACGAGCAGTACTTC.

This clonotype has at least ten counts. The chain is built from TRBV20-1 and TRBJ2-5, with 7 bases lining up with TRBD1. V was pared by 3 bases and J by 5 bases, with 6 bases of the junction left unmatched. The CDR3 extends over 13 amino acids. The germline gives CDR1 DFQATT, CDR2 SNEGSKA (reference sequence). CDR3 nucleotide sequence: TGCAGTGCTAGGGAAACAGGGGTCGAGACCCAGTACTTC. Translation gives CSARETGVETQYF.

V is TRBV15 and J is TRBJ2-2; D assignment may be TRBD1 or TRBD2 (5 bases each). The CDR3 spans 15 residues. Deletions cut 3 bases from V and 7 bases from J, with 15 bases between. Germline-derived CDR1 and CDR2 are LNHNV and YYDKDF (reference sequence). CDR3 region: CATSRGGGEIGELFF. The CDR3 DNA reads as TGTGCCACCAGCAGGGGTGGGGGAGAGATCGGGGAGCTGTTTTTT. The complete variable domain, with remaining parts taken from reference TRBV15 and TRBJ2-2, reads DAMVIQNPRYQVTQFGKPVTLSCSQTLNHNVMYWYQQKSSQAPKLLFHYYDKDFNNEADTPDNFQSRRPNTSFCFLDIRSPGLGDTAMYLCATSRGGGEIGELFFGEGSRLTVL.

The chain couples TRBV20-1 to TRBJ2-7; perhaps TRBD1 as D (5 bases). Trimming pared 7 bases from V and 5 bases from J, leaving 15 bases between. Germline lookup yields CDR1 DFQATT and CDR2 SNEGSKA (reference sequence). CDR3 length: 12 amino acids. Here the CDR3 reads CSVAAGRNEQYF. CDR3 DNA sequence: TGCAGTGTGGCGGCAGGGCGCAACGAGCAGTACTTC.

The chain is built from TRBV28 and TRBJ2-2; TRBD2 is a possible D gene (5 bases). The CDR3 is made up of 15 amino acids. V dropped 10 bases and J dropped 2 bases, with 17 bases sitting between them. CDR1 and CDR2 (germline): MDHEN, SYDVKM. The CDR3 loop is CATAVPGYNTGELFF. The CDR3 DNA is TGTGCCACCGCAGTACCGGGATATAACACCGGGGAGCTGTTTTTT.

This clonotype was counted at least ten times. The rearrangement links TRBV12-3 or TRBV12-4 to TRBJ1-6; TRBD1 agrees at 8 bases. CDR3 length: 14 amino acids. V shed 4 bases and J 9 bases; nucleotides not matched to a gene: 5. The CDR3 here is CASSSGQVFSPLHF. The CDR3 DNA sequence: TGTGCCAGCAGTTCGGGACAGGTGTTTTCACCCCTCCACTTT.

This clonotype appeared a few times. In DNA, the CDR3 is TGCAGCGTTGGACAGGGAGTCGGTTCTGAAGCTTTCTTT. Protein sequence: CSVGQGVGSEAFF. This chain uses TRBV29-1 with TRBJ1-1, with 7 bases matching TRBD1. Germline-derived CDR1 and CDR2 are SQVTM and ANQGSEA. CDR3 length equals 13 residues. J lost 6 bases, V lost 4 bases, and 8 bases had no gene match.

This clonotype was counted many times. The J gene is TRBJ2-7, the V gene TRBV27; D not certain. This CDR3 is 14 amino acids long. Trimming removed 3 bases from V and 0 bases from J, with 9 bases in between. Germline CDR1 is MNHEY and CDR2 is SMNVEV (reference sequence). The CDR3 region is CASSFTLSSYEQYF. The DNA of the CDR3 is TGTGCCAGCAGTTTCACTCTGAGCTCCTACGAGCAGTACTTC.

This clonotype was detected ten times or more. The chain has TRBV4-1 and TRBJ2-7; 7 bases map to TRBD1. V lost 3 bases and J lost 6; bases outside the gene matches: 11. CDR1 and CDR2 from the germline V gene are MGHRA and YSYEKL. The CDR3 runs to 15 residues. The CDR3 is CASSQVVQGMSEQYF. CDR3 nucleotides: TGCGCCAGCAGCCAGGTCGTACAGGGGATGAGCGAGCAGTACTTC.

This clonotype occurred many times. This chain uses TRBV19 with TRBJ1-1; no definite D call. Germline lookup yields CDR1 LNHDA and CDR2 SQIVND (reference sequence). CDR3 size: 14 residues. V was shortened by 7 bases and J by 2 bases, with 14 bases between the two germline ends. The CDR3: CASKSFDVNTEAFF. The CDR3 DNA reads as TGTGCCAGTAAAAGTTTTGACGTAAACACTGAAGCTTTCTTT.

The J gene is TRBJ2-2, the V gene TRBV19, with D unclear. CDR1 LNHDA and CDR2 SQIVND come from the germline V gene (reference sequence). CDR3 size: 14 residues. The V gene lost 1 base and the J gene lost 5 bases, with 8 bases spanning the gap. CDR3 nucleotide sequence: TGTGCCAGTAGTATAGGAGTCGGAACCGGGGAGCTGTTTTTT. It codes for CASSIGVGTGELFF.